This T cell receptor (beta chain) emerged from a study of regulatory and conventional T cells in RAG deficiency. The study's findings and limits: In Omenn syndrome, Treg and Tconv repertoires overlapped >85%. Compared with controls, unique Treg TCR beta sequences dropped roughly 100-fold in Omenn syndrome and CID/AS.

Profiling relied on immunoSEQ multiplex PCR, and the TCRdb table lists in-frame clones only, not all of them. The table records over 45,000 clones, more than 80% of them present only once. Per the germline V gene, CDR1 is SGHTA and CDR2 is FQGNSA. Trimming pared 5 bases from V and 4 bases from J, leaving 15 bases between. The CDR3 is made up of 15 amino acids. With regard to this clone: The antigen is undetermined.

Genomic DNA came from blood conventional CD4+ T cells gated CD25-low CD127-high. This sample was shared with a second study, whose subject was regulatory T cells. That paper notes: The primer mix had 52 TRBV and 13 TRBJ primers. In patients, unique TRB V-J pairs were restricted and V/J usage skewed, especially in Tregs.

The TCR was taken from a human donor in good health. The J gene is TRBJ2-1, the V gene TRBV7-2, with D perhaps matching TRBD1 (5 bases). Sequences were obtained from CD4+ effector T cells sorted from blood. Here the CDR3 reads CASSPSWGKYNEQFF. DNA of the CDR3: TGTGCCAGCAGCCCCAGTTGGGGCAAATACAATGAGCAGTTCTTC. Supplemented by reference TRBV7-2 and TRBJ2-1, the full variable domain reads GAGVSQSPSNKVTEKGKDVELRCDPISGHTALYWYRQSLGQGLEFLIYFQGNSAPDKSGLPSDRFSAERTGGSVSTLTIQRTQQEDSAVYLCASSPSWGKYNEQFFGPGTRLTVL.